This paragraph covers one T cell receptor beta chain sequence. Its antigen remains unknown. The data are from a study of cytomegalovirus exposure and HLA in healthy donors. Only in-frame clones appear in the TCRdb table, and some are missing; sequencing was by immunoSEQ multiplex PCR. Counted here are hundreds of thousands of clones, 75% to 90% occurring once; the ten biggest clones make up 4.5% to 6%. The CDR3 has 12 amino acids. Trimming took off 5 bases at V and 2 bases at J, with 6 bases between the two ends. Germline V gives CDR1 WSHSY, CDR2 SAAADI. Points from the study as a whole: Rarity held for most TCR sequences, but there were some public TCRs that occurred in many donors.

Sample: PBMCs. This receptor was identified in a young woman in good health and CMV-seronegative. The V and J genes are TRBV10-2 and TRBJ1-2; tentatively, D is TRBD1 (5 bases). The CDR3, as DNA: TGCGCCAGCAGTCCAGGGAACTATGGCTACACCTTC. Protein sequence: CASSPGNYGYTF.